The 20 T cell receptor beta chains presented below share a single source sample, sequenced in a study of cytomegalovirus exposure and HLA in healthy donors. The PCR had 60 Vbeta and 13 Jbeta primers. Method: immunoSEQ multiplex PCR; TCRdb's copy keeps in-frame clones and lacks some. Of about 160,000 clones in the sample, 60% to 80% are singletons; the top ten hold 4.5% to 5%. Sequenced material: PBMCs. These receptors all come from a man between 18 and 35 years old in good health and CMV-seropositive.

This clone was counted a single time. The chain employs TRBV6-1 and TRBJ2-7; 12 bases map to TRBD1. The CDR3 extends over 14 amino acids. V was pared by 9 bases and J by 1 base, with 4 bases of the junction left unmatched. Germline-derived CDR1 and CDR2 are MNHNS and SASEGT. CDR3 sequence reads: CARGQGALSYEQYV. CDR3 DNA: TGTGCCAGGGGACAGGGGGCCCTATCCTACGAGCAGTACGTC.

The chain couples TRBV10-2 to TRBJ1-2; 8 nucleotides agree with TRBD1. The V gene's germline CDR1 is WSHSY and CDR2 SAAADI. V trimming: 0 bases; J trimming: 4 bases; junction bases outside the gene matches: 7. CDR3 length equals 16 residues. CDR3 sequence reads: CASSESLVTGAYGYTF. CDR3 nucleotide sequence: TGCGCCAGCAGTGAGTCGTTAGTGACAGGGGCCTATGGCTACACCTTC.

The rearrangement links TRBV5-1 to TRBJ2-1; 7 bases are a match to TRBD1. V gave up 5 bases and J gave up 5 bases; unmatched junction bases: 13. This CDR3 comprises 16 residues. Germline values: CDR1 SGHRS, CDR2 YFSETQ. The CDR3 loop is CASSPVPGGKDNEQFF. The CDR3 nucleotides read TGCGCCAGCAGTCCCGTTCCAGGGGGAAAGGACAATGAGCAGTTCTTC.

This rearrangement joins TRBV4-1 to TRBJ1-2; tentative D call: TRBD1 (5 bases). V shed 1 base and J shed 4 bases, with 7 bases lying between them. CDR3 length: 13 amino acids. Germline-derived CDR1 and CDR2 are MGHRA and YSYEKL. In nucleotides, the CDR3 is TGCGCCAGCAGCCAAGCCCAGGGCTATGGCTACACCTTC. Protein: CASSQAQGYGYTF.

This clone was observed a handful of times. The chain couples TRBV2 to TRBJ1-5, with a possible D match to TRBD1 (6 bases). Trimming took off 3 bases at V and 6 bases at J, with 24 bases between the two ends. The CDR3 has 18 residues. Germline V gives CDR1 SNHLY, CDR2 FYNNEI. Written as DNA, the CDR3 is TGTGCCAGCAGTGAGTCAGGGCTACTCTTAGGGGGATTTCAGCCCCAGCATTTT. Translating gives CASSESGLLLGGFQPQHF.

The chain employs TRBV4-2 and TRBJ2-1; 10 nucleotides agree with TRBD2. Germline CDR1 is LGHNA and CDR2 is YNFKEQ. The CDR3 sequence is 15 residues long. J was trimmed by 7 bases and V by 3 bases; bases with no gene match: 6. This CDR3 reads CASSQASGGLNEQFF. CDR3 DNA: TGTGCCAGCAGCCAGGCTAGCGGGGGACTTAATGAGCAGTTCTTC.

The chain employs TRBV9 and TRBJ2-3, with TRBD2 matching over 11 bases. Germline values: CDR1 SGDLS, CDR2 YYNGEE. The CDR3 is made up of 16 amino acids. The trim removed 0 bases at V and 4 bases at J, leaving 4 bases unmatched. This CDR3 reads CASSVVAGGPADTQYF. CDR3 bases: TGTGCCAGCAGCGTAGTAGCGGGGGGGCCTGCAGATACGCAGTATTTT.

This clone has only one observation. This CDR3 reads CASNPRSTDTQYF. For the CDR3, the DNA is TGTGCCAGCAACCCCCGGAGCACAGATACGCAGTATTTT. The genes are TRBV7-9 and TRBJ2-3; D remains unclear. This CDR3 is built from 13 residues. Trimming took 7 bases from V and 0 from J, leaving 8 bases between them. Germline CDR1 and CDR2: SEHNR and FQNEAQ (reference sequence). Variable domain in full (rest from reference TRBV7-9 and TRBJ2-3): DTGVSQNPRHKITKRGQNVTFRCDPISEHNRLYWYRQTLGQGPEFLTYFQNEAQLEKSRLLSDRFSAERPKGSFSTLEIQRTEQGDSAMYLCASNPRSTDTQYFGPGTRLTVL.

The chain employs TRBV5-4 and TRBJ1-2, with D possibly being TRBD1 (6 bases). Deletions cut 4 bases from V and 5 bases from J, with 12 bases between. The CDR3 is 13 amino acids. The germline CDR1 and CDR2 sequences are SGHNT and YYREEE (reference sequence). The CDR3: CASSPTGRYGYTF. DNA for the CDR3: TGTGCCAGCAGCCCCACAGGGAGATATGGCTACACCTTC.

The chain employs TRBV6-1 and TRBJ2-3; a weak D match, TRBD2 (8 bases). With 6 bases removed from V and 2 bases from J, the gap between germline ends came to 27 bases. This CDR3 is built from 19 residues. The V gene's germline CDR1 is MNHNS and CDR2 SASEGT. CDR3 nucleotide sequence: TGTGCCAGCAGGGAAAAGGGGGCAGAGCGGGGGCAACACACAGATACGCAGTATTTT. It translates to CASREKGAERGQHTDTQYF.

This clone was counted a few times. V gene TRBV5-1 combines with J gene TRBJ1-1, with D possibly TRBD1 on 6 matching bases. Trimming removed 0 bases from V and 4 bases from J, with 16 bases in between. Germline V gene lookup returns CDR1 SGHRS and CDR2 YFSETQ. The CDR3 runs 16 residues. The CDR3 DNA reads TGCGCCAGCAGCTTGGGAGGGCTCGGGGGGCGCACTGAAGCTTTCTTT. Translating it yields CASSLGGLGGRTEAFF.

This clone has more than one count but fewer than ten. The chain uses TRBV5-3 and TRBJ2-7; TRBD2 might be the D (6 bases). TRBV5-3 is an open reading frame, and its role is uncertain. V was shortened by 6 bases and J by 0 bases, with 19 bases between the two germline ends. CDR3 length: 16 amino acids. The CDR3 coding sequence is TGTGCCAGAACGGCATCAGAGGGACTGAGCTCCTACGAGCAGTACGTC. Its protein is CARTASEGLSSYEQYV.

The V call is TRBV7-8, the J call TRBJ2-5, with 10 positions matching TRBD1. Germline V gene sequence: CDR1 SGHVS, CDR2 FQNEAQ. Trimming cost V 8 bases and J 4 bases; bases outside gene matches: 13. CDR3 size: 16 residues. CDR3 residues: CASRRLRDRGSETQYF. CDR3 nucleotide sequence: TGTGCCAGCCGCAGATTACGGGACAGGGGTTCAGAGACCCAGTACTTC.

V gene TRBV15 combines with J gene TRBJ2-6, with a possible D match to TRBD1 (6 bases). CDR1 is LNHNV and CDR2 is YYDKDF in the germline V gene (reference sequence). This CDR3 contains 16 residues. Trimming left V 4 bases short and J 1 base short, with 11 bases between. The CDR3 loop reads CATSNPGQSGANVLTF. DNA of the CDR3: TGTGCCACCAGCAATCCCGGACAGTCTGGGGCCAACGTCCTGACTTTC.

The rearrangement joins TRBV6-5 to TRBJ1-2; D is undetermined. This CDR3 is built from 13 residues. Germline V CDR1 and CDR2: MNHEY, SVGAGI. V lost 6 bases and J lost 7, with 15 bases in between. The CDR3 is CASSRSTSSGYTF. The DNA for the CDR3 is TGTGCCAGCAGCCGGTCTACGAGTAGTGGCTACACCTTC.

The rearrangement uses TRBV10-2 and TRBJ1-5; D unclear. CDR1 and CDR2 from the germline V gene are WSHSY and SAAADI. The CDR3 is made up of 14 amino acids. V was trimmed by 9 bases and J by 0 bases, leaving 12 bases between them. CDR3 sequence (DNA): TGCGCCAGTCGACTCTCTGCTAGCAATCAGCCCCAGCATTTT. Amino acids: CASRLSASNQPQHF.

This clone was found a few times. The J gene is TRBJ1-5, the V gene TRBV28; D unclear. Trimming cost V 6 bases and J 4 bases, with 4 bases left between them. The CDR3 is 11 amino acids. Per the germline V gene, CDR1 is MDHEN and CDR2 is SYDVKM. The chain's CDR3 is CASSRNQPQHF. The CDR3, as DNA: TGTGCCAGCAGCCGGAATCAGCCCCAGCATTTT.

The CDR3 sequence is CASTATSGLGNTIYF. The CDR3 DNA is TGTGCCAGCACAGCAACCTCCGGACTCGGAAACACCATATATTTT. The rearrangement joins TRBV6-1 to TRBJ1-3; D not certain. The germline CDR1 and CDR2 sequences are MNHNS and SASEGT. V was trimmed by 7 bases and J by 4 bases, leaving 17 bases between them. There are 15 residues in the CDR3.

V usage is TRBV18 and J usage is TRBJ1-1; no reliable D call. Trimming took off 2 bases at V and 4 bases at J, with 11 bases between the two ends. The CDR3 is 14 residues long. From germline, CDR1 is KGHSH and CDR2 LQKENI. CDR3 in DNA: TGTGCCAGCTCACCAGGTGAGCTGGTCACTGAAGCTTTCTTT. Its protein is CASSPGELVTEAFF.

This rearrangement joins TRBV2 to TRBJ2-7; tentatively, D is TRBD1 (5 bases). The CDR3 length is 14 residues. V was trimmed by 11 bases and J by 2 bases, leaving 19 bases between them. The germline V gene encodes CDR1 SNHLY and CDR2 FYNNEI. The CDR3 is CAGAVGQGPYEQYV. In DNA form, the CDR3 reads TGTGCCGGAGCCGTTGGGCAGGGCCCCTACGAGCAGTACGTC.